This T cell receptor (beta chain) was documented in a study of a mutant IDH1 vaccine in newly diagnosed glioma. For the study at large: Patients had received radiotherapy, temozolomide, or both previously, most receiving both.

Indicated time point: week 11, during vaccination. Topical imiquimod was applied with each vaccine dose, which held 300 ug of mutant IDH1 20-mer peptide. Clones were sequenced by immunoSEQ multiplex PCR, and TCRdb holds only the in-frame ones, with some missing. The table lists over 60,000 clones, about nine tenths of them singletons. V lost 6 bases, J lost 0 bases, and 12 bases lay in between. The CDR3 loop spans 15 amino acids. CDR1 is MNHEY, CDR2 SVGAGI, per germline. Regarding this clone: Its antigen is undetermined.

This receptor was taken from a man in his forties with glioma. This material consisted of PBMCs, taken from a glioma patient whose treatment included an IDH1 peptide vaccine. The chain couples TRBV6-5 to TRBJ2-1; D uncertain. CDR3 sequence reads: CASSPYPSSYNEQFF. DNA of the CDR3: TGTGCCAGCAGCCCCTATCCGAGCTCCTACAATGAGCAGTTCTTC.